The entry below describes one T cell receptor (beta chain). Its specificity is unknown. The data were taken from a study of PD-1 blockade in classical Hodgkin lymphoma. Overall study findings and caveats: The drivers behind the repertoire differences, possibly disease activity or prior therapy, remain undefined. Complete responders' baseline diversity resembled that of newly diagnosed patients.

V lost 3 bases to trimming and J lost 3 bases, with 9 bases between them. The CDR3 contains 13 residues. The repertoire was sequenced with immunoSEQ multiplex PCR; TCRdb's copy has only in-frame clones and lacks some. This sample has about 15,000 clones; approximately 80% occur once, and the top ten carry over 30%. Each and every patient relapsed after autologous stem cell transplantation, and patients got differing brentuximab vedotin exposure. When best responses were assessed, they were complete response, partial response or progressive disease. The clonotype originates from a human donor with classical Hodgkin lymphoma. This specimen consisted of peripheral blood mononuclear cells (PBMCs), obtained before the second cycle of nivolumab. The chain uses TRBV23-1 and TRBJ2-7; D gene uncertain. TRBV23-1 belongs to the ORF category, with a function that is uncertain. The CDR3 coding sequence is TGCGCCAGCAGTCATCCCCTATTCTACGAGCAGTACTTC. It codes for CASSHPLFYEQYF.